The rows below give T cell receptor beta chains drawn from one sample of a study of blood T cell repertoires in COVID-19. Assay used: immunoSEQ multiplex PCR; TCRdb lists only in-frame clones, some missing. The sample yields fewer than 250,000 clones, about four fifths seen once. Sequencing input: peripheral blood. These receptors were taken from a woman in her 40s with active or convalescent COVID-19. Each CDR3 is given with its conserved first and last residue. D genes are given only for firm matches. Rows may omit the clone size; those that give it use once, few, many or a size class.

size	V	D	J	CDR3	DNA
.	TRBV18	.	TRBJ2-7	CASSPAGDAYEQYF	TGTGCCAGCTCACCGGCCGGGGATGCCTACGAGCAGTACTTC
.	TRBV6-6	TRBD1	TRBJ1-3	CASSTRRQGGNTIYF	TGTGCCAGCAGTACCCGTAGACAGGGTGGGAACACCATATATTTT
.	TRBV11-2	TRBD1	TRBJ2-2	CASSTSRRDRGHTGELFF	TGTGCCAGCAGCACTTCGAGACGGGACAGGGGGCACACCGGGGAGCTGTTTTTT
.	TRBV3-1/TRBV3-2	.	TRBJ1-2	CASSQEGRSYGYTF	TGTGCCAGCAGCCAAGAAGGGAGATCCTATGGCTACACCTTC
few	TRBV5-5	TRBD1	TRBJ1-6	CASSSGTGGTNSPLHF	TGTGCCAGCAGCTCCGGGACAGGGGGCACGAATTCACCCCTCCACTTT
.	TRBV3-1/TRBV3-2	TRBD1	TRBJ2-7	CASSYRLVGDSRIGQYF	TGTGCCAGCAGCTACCGATTAGTAGGGGACAGCCGCATCGGGCAGTACTTC
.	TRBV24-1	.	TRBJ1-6	CATSSGFANSPLHF	TGTGCCACCTCCTCAGGGTTTGCCAATTCACCCCTCCACTTT
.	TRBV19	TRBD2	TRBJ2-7	CASSTIAGESYEQYF	TGTGCCAGTAGTACGATAGCGGGAGAATCCTACGAGCAGTACTTC
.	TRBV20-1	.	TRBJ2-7	CSATWASEQYF	TGCAGTGCTACGTGGGCTTCCGAGCAGTACTTC
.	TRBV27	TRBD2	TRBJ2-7	CASRRTSGSYEQYF	TGTGCCAGCAGACGGACTAGCGGCTCCTACGAGCAGTACTTC
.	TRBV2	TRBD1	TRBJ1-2	CASTRQGRSNYGYTF	TGTGCCAGCACCAGACAGGGGCGGAGTAACTATGGCTACACCTTC
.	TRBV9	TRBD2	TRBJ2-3	CASSTSSGGRTDTQYF	TGTGCCAGCAGCACCTCTAGCGGGGGGCGCACAGATACGCAGTATTTT
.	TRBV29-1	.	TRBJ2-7	CSVTRVSGEQYF	TGCAGCGTTACTAGGGTCTCCGGCGAGCAGTACTTC
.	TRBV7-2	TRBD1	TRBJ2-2	CASSSRQGYTGELFF	TGTGCCAGCAGCTCGAGACAGGGATACACCGGGGAGCTGTTTTTT
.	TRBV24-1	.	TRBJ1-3	CATLYSGNTIYF	TGTGCCACCTTATACTCTGGAAACACCATATATTTT
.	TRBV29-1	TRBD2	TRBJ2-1	CSVEDASGDHEQFF	TGCAGCGTTGAAGATGCGAGCGGGGACCATGAGCAGTTCTTC
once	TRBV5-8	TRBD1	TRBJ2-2	CASSPWGGTGGTDTGELFF	TGTGCCAGCAGCCCCTGGGGTGGGACAGGGGGCACAGACACCGGGGAGCTGTTTTTT
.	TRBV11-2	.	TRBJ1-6	CASSLNGGHNSPLHF	TGTGCCAGCAGCTTAAATGGGGGCCATAATTCACCCCTCCACTTT
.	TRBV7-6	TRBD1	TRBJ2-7	CASSLIRDRVYEQYF	TGTGCCAGCAGCTTAATCCGGGACAGGGTCTACGAGCAGTACTTC
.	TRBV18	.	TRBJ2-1	CASSPPARANEQFF	TGTGCCAGCTCACCACCTGCCAGGGCCAATGAGCAGTTCTTC
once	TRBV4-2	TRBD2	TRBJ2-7	CASSQDAGGFSYEQYF	TGTGCCAGCAGCCAAGACGCGGGGGGCTTCTCCTACGAGCAGTACTTC
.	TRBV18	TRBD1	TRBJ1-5	CASSQNRGRGQPQHF	TGTGCCAGCTCACAAAACAGGGGACGGGGTCAGCCCCAGCATTTT
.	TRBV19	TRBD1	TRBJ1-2	CASSPQYPGGKLDGYTF	TGTGCCAGTAGCCCCCAGTATCCAGGGGGAAAGTTAGATGGCTACACCTTC
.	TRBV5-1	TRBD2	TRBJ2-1	CASSLGLAGGPGDEQFF	TGCGCCAGCAGCTTGGGACTAGCGGGAGGGCCGGGGGATGAGCAGTTCTTC
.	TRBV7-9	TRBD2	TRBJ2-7	CASSLVTSGTYEQYF	TGTGCCAGCAGCTTAGTAACTAGCGGGACGTACGAGCAGTACTTC
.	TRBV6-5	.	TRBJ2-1	CASGTISYNEQFF	TGTGCCAGCGGGACAATCTCCTACAATGAGCAGTTCTTC
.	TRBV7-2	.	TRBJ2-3	CASSSEREDTQYF	TGTGCCAGCAGCTCCGAAAGGGAGGATACGCAGTATTTT
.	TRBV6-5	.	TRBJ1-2	CASSYFTGTNYGYTF	TGTGCCAGCAGTTACTTTACAGGGACTAACTATGGCTACACCTTC
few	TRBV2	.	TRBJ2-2	CASKRTENTGELFF	TGTGCCAGCAAAAGGACAGAGAACACCGGGGAGCTGTTTTTT
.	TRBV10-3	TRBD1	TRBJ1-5	CAISERVDRGFNQPQHF	TGTGCCATCAGTGAAAGAGTTGACAGGGGCTTCAATCAGCCCCAGCATTTT
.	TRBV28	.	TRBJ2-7	CASSAAFGEQYF	TGTGCCAGCAGTGCTGCTTTCGGGGAGCAGTACTTC
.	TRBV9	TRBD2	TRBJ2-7	CASSPLAGDSYEQYF	TGTGCCAGCAGCCCACTAGCGGGCGACTCCTACGAGCAGTACTTC
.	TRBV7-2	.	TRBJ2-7	CASSLVRHNYEQYF	TGTGCCAGCAGCTTAGTTAGACACAACTACGAGCAGTACTTC
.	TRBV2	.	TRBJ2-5	CASSAVTGQETQYF	TGTGCCAGCAGTGCGGTGACAGGTCAAGAGACCCAGTACTTC
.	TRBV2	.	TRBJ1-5	CASRTGPWNQPQHF	TGTGCCAGCAGAACAGGGCCTTGGAATCAGCCCCAGCATTTT
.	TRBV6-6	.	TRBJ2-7	CASSYSEITYEQYF	TGTGCCAGCAGTTACTCGGAGATAACCTACGAGCAGTACTTC
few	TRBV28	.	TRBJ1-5	CASRSPSTGNQPQHF	TGTGCCAGCAGATCCCCCTCCACAGGGAACCAGCCCCAGCATTTT
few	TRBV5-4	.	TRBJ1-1	CASSREGNTEAFF	TGTGCCAGCAGCCGAGAGGGTAACACTGAAGCTTTCTTT
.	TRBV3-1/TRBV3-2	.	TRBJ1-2	CASSAGPRGDYGYTF	TGTGCCAGCAGCGCGGGACCCCGAGGGGACTATGGCTACACCTTC
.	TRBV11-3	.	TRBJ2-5	CASSLGQGYGKTQYF	TGTGCCAGCAGTCTAGGGCAGGGGTACGGCAAGACCCAGTACTTC
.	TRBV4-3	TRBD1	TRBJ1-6	CASSQRQGGPLHF	TGCGCCAGCAGCCAAAGACAGGGCGGGCCCCTCCACTTT
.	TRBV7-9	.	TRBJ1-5	CASSLGRAQPQHF	TGTGCCAGCAGCTTAGGCAGGGCTCAGCCCCAGCATTTT
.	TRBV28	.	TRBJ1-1	CASSLTAISNTEAFF	TGTGCCAGCAGTTTAACAGCTATATCGAACACTGAAGCTTTCTTT
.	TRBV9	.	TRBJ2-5	CASSVGWGGGQETQYF	TGTGCCAGCAGCGTAGGGTGGGGAGGGGGCCAAGAGACCCAGTACTTC
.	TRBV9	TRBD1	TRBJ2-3	CASSARQGAGTDTQYF	TGTGCCAGCAGCGCGAGGCAGGGGGCAGGCACAGATACGCAGTATTTT
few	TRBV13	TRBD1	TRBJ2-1	CASSTPGQGNNEQFF	TGTGCCAGCAGTACCCCGGGACAGGGAAACAATGAGCAGTTCTTC
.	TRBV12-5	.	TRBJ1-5	CASGPPLYSGAGNQPQHF	TGTGCTAGTGGCCCACCCCTTTATTCAGGGGCCGGCAATCAGCCCCAGCATTTT
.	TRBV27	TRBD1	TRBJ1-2	CASSLLAGGHYGYTF	TGTGCCAGCAGTTTATTGGCAGGGGGACACTATGGCTACACCTTC
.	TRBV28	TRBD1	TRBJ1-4	CASSLGLGQGYGEKLFF	TGTGCCAGCAGTTTAGGGCTAGGACAGGGGTATGGTGAAAAACTGTTTTTT
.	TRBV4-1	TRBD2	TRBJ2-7	CASSQEGLAGSYEQYF	TGCGCCAGCAGCCAAGAGGGACTAGCGGGCTCCTACGAGCAGTACTTC
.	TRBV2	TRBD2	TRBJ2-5	CASSMGLAETQYF	TGTGCCAGCAGTATGGGACTAGCGGAGACCCAGTACTTC